This is a list of T cell receptor beta chains from one sample in a study of blood T cell repertoires in COVID-19. The protocol was immunoSEQ multiplex PCR, while the TCRdb copy is restricted to in-frame clones and leaves out a portion. This sample has 150,000 or so clones, with roughly 84% found just once. Material: peripheral blood. All receptors come from a man aged 45-60 years with active or convalescent COVID-19. Each CDR3 is given with its conserved first and last residue. Each record gives: CDR3 DNA, CDR3 protein, J gene, clone size, D gene, V gene. D genes are given only for firm matches. Expanded clones get a size class; other rows say once, few or many, or leave the size out.

cdr3_nt: TGTGCCAGCAGCTCGGGACTGTCCAATCAGCCCCAGCATTTT
cdr3_aa: CASSSGLSNQPQHF
j_call: TRBJ1-5
clone_size: .
d_call: .
v_call: TRBV7-9

cdr3_nt: TGTGCCAGCAGCTTAACGTCCGGGAACACCGGGGAGCTGTTTTTT
cdr3_aa: CASSLTSGNTGELFF
j_call: TRBJ2-2
clone_size: once
d_call: .
v_call: TRBV7-3

cdr3_nt: TGTGCCAGCAGTTTATCCAACAGGCCCACAGAAGCTTTCTTT
cdr3_aa: CASSLSNRPTEAFF
j_call: TRBJ1-1
clone_size: .
d_call: .
v_call: TRBV27

cdr3_nt: TGTGCCACCAGTGAAGAATGGGGACAGGGTGAGACCGGGGAGCTGTTTTTT
cdr3_aa: CATSEEWGQGETGELFF
j_call: TRBJ2-2
clone_size: .
d_call: TRBD1
v_call: TRBV24-1

cdr3_nt: TGTGCCAGCAGCTTAGAGCGTTACAATCAGCCCCAGCATTTT
cdr3_aa: CASSLERYNQPQHF
j_call: TRBJ1-5
clone_size: medium-sized
d_call: .
v_call: TRBV7-8

cdr3_nt: TGTGCCAGCAGGCTAGCGGGAGTAGATGAGCAGTTCTTC
cdr3_aa: CASRLAGVDEQFF
j_call: TRBJ2-1
clone_size: .
d_call: TRBD2
v_call: TRBV25-1

cdr3_nt: TGTGCCAGCAGCTTGATGGCTAGCGCGGCAGATACGCAGTATTTT
cdr3_aa: CASSLMASAADTQYF
j_call: TRBJ2-3
clone_size: .
d_call: .
v_call: TRBV7-6

cdr3_nt: TGCGCCAGCAGCTCGGGCGGGAGGTTACAAGAGACCCAGTACTTC
cdr3_aa: CASSSGGRLQETQYF
j_call: TRBJ2-5
clone_size: once
d_call: TRBD2
v_call: TRBV5-1

cdr3_nt: TGTGCCAGTAGCACAACGGGACTAGCGGCAGATACGCAGTATTTT
cdr3_aa: CASSTTGLAADTQYF
j_call: TRBJ2-3
clone_size: once
d_call: TRBD2
v_call: TRBV19

cdr3_nt: TGTGCCAGCAGTTTATCTGCGGGGGCCGGGGAGCTGTTTTTT
cdr3_aa: CASSLSAGAGELFF
j_call: TRBJ2-2
clone_size: .
d_call: TRBD2
v_call: TRBV27

cdr3_nt: TGTGCCAGCAGTTGGGGGCCCTATAGCAATCAGCCCCAGCATTTT
cdr3_aa: CASSWGPYSNQPQHF
j_call: TRBJ1-5
clone_size: .
d_call: .
v_call: TRBV5-8

cdr3_nt: TGTGCCACCAGCAGCACTAGCGGGAGGTCCGAGCAGTACTTC
cdr3_aa: CATSSTSGRSEQYF
j_call: TRBJ2-7
clone_size: .
d_call: TRBD2
v_call: TRBV15

cdr3_nt: TGTGCCACCAGTGATTCGCATGGACAGGGGAGGCACGAGCAGTACTTC
cdr3_aa: CATSDSHGQGRHEQYF
j_call: TRBJ2-7
clone_size: .
d_call: TRBD1
v_call: TRBV24-1

cdr3_nt: TGTGCCAGCAGCTTAGAGCGCCTGGAGGACGATGAGCAGTTCTTC
cdr3_aa: CASSLERLEDDEQFF
j_call: TRBJ2-1
clone_size: .
d_call: .
v_call: TRBV7-2

cdr3_nt: TGCAGCGCCCGAACAGGGAACGAGCAGTACTTC
cdr3_aa: CSARTGNEQYF
j_call: TRBJ2-7
clone_size: once
d_call: .
v_call: TRBV29-1

cdr3_nt: TGCGCCAGCAGCTTAAGTTCAGGGGACCAGCCCCAGCATTTT
cdr3_aa: CASSLSSGDQPQHF
j_call: TRBJ1-5
clone_size: once
d_call: .
v_call: TRBV5-1

cdr3_nt: TGTGCCAGTACCACTGGACAGGGGGTTGGGGGCTACACCTTC
cdr3_aa: CASTTGQGVGGYTF
j_call: TRBJ1-2
clone_size: once
d_call: TRBD1
v_call: TRBV19

cdr3_nt: TGTGCCAGCAGCTTAGCGGGGCTAGCGGGGGGCCTAAAAGAGACCCAGTACTTC
cdr3_aa: CASSLAGLAGGLKETQYF
j_call: TRBJ2-5
clone_size: .
d_call: TRBD2
v_call: TRBV7-2

cdr3_nt: TGTGCCAGCAGCTTGAGGCGGCAAAACTATGGCTACACCTTC
cdr3_aa: CASSLRRQNYGYTF
j_call: TRBJ1-2
clone_size: .
d_call: .
v_call: TRBV5-4

cdr3_nt: TGTGCCAGCAGCCCGGCGGGGCCTAATGAAAAACTGTTTTTT
cdr3_aa: CASSPAGPNEKLFF
j_call: TRBJ1-4
clone_size: once
d_call: .
v_call: TRBV25-1

cdr3_nt: TGTGCCAGCAGCCCCGGGACTAGTGTGTATTTT
cdr3_aa: CASSPGTSVYF
j_call: TRBJ2-3
clone_size: .
d_call: TRBD2
v_call: TRBV25-1